The 21 T cell receptor beta chains reported below all come from one sample, sequenced in a study of shared clonotypes between healthy human individuals. Clones were sequenced by immunoSEQ multiplex PCR, and TCRdb holds only the in-frame ones, with some missing. The sample gives hundreds of thousands of clones, around 92% of which show up once; about 24% is in the top ten. CD45RO-negative, CCR7-selected cells formed the naive CD8 fraction, which excluded terminally differentiated effector memory CD45RA+ cells. Sequenced: naive CD8+ T cells sorted from blood. The receptors here all came from a man aged 25-40 years in good health.

The chain couples TRBV9 to TRBJ2-7; TRBD1 aligns across 7 bases. Germline CDR1 is SGDLS and CDR2 is YYNGEE. The J segment lost 3 bases and the V segment lost 0 bases, leaving 6 bases of the junction unmatched. The CDR3 spans 15 residues. This CDR3 reads CASSVEGGRNYEQYF. The CDR3 DNA follows: TGTGCCAGCAGCGTAGAAGGGGGCAGAAACTACGAGCAGTACTTC.

This chain joins TRBV6-1 and TRBJ2-4; no clear D gene. The CDR3 runs 18 residues. CDR1 is MNHNS and CDR2 is SASEGT in the germline V gene. With 2 bases removed from V and 0 bases from J, the gap between germline ends came to 17 bases. The CDR3 spells CASSEMVEDPLAKNIQYF. In DNA form, the CDR3 reads TGTGCCAGCAGTGAAATGGTAGAGGATCCGCTAGCCAAAAACATTCAGTACTTC.

The chain links TRBV28 to TRBJ2-5; tentatively, D is TRBD1 (6 bases). Trimming pared 3 bases from V and 5 bases from J, leaving 13 bases between. Germline V gene data show CDR1 as MDHEN and CDR2 as SYDVKM. This CDR3 region has 14 residues. CDR3 nucleotide sequence: TGTGCCAGCAGTTTTCCCACAGGGATTGAGACCCAGTACTTC. Protein sequence: CASSFPTGIETQYF.

Written as DNA, the CDR3 is TGTGCCAGCAGGCGACTAGCGGGCTCCTACAATGAGCAGTTCTTC. This codes for CASRRLAGSYNEQFF. This chain connects TRBV27 to TRBJ2-1, with 10 bases aligning to TRBD2. This CDR3 has 15 residues. Germline trimming cut 6 bases from V and 0 bases from J; bases unmatched to any gene: 2. CDR1 MNHEY and CDR2 SMNVEV come from the germline V gene (reference sequence).

The CDR3 sequence is CASSPIGTSGQETQYF. The CDR3, as DNA: TGTGCCAGCAGTCCAATAGGGACTAGCGGTCAGGAGACCCAGTACTTC. The V and J genes are TRBV28 and TRBJ2-5; 11 positions agree with TRBD2. V shed 5 bases, J shed 5 bases, and the junction held 10 bases outside the gene matches. The CDR3 covers 16 residues. The germline V gene has CDR1 MDHEN and CDR2 SYDVKM. Using reference TRBV28 and TRBJ2-5 for the parts outside the CDR3, the full variable domain is DVKVTQSSRYLVKRTGEKVFLECVQDMDHENMFWYRQDPGLGLRLIYFSYDVKMKEKGDIPEGYSVSREKKERFSLILESASTNQTSMYLCASSPIGTSGQETQYFGPGTRLLVL.

The J gene is TRBJ2-3, the V gene TRBV7-9; D unresolved. This CDR3 spans 16 amino acids. CDR1 SEHNR and CDR2 FQNEAQ come from the germline V gene (reference sequence). Trimming cost V 4 bases and J 0 bases, with 14 bases left between them. In nucleotides, the CDR3 is TGTGCCAGCAGCTGGGCCAGGATGTCTAGCACAGATACGCAGTATTTT. It is translated as CASSWARMSSTDTQYF.

Regarding this clone: Other DNA sequences in this sample translate to the same CDR3. The chain carries TRBV7-9 and TRBJ1-1; no clear D gene. The ends were cut back, 4 bases at V and 0 bases at J, with 9 bases in the middle. This CDR3 has 14 residues. The germline CDR1 and CDR2 sequences are SEHNR and FQNEAQ (reference sequence). DNA of the CDR3: TGTGCCAGCAGCTCCAGACAAATGAACACTGAAGCTTTCTTT. This gives the protein CASSSRQMNTEAFF.

This sequence joins TRBV11-2 and TRBJ1-2; no clear D gene. The germline V gene has CDR1 SGHAT and CDR2 FQNNGV. The CDR3 totals 12 residues. Trimming stripped 5 bases from V and 2 bases from J, with 6 bases between. The CDR3 loop reads CASSADNYGYTF. CDR3 nucleotides: TGTGCCAGCAGCGCCGACAACTATGGCTACACCTTC.

The chain is built from TRBV28 and TRBJ2-3, with 14 bases that match TRBD2. The CDR3 spans 15 residues. Per the germline V gene, CDR1 is MDHEN and CDR2 is SYDVKM. Unmatched junction bases numbered 2, after V lost 5 bases and J lost 4 bases. The CDR3 DNA sequence: TGTGCCAGCAGTCGGACTAGCGGGAGGTCAGATACGCAGTATTTT. Amino acids: CASSRTSGRSDTQYF.

V is TRBV19 and J is TRBJ2-1; 9 bases line up with TRBD1. V lost 4 bases, J lost 0 bases, and 10 bases stayed unmatched. Germline-derived CDR1 and CDR2 are LNHDA and SQIVND (reference sequence). CDR3 length: 18 residues. CDR3 DNA: TGTGCCAGTAGTACTAAGGGACAGGGCCTAAGCTCCTACAATGAGCAGTTCTTC. It specifies CASSTKGQGLSSYNEQFF.

J is TRBJ1-5 and V is TRBV7-8, with D maybe TRBD1 (5 bases). The CDR3 loop spans 15 amino acids. Trimming took off 3 bases at V and 3 bases at J, with 12 bases between the two ends. Looked up from germline, CDR1 is SGHVS and CDR2 is FQNEAQ. CDR3 DNA sequence: TGTGCCAGCAGCTTCTCTAGGGACTACAATCAGCCCCAGCATTTT. Residues: CASSFSRDYNQPQHF.

The chain employs TRBV5-6 and TRBJ1-1; D is ambiguous. Trimming shortened V by 0 bases and J by 4 bases, and 13 bases separated the two germline ends. Germline values: CDR1 SGHDT, CDR2 YYEEEE. This CDR3 spans 15 amino acids. The CDR3 sequence is CASSLGLGFGTEAFF. DNA for the CDR3: TGTGCCAGCAGCTTGGGGTTGGGGTTTGGCACTGAAGCTTTCTTT.

The chain employs TRBV6-1 and TRBJ1-5; TRBD1 might be the D (5 bases). This CDR3 spans 13 amino acids. The germline V gene encodes CDR1 MNHNS and CDR2 SASEGT. V lost 3 bases and J 6 bases, leaving 9 bases between the germline ends. The CDR3 loop reads CASSERGSQPQHF. CDR3 DNA: TGTGCCAGCAGTGAGAGGGGTTCTCAGCCCCAGCATTTT.

J is TRBJ2-1 and V is TRBV4-2; D might be TRBD1 (5 bases). Germline V CDR1 and CDR2: LGHNA, YNFKEQ. CDR3 length: 17 residues. Trimming took off 0 bases at V and 9 bases at J, with 21 bases between the two ends. DNA of the CDR3: TGTGCCAGCAGCCAAGATGGGGCAGGGTGGCTTCTCGGTGAGCAGTTCTTC. This sequence encodes CASSQDGAGWLLGEQFF.

The CDR3 here is CSVETNYNEQFF. The CDR3 DNA reads TGCAGCGTTGAAACAAACTACAATGAGCAGTTCTTC. The chain uses TRBV29-1 and TRBJ2-1, with no clear D. V lost 2 bases and J lost 3, with 5 bases in between. This CDR3 is built from 12 residues. The germline V gene encodes CDR1 SQVTM and CDR2 ANQGSEA.

The chain recombines TRBV11-2 with TRBJ2-4, with D maybe TRBD1 (5 bases). V lost 2 bases and J 2 bases, leaving 10 bases between the germline ends. From germline, CDR1 is SGHAT and CDR2 FQNNGV. The CDR3 has 15 residues. The CDR3 DNA is TGTGCCAGCAGCTTATTGGGGCAGCCCAAAAACATTCAGTACTTC. This codes for CASSLLGQPKNIQYF.

This chain links TRBV19 with TRBJ2-7; D not certain. The V end lost 3 bases, the J end lost 3 bases, and 6 bases lay between the germline ends. CDR3 length equals 12 residues. Germline V gene lookup returns CDR1 LNHDA and CDR2 SQIVND (reference sequence). As DNA, the CDR3 is TGTGCCAGTAGTATCGTCGGCTACGAGCAGTACTTC. Its translation is CASSIVGYEQYF.

This rearrangement joins TRBV6-6 to TRBJ2-1; D ambiguous. The CDR3 loop spans 16 amino acids. The ends were cut back, 0 bases at V and 8 bases at J, with 17 bases in the middle. Germline V gene data show CDR1 as MNHNY and CDR2 as SVGAGI (reference sequence). The CDR3 DNA follows: TGTGCCAGCAGTTACTCCCCGGGCTCCCCGCGGTATGAGCAGTTCTTC. Translation: CASSYSPGSPRYEQFF.

The chain has TRBV10-3 and TRBJ1-2; D not certain. The V end lost 10 bases, the J end lost 8 bases, and 14 bases lay between the germline ends. Germline assignment: CDR1 ENHRY and CDR2 SYGVKD. The CDR3 has 11 amino acids. CDR3 nucleotide sequence: TGTGCCACCGAAAAGGACGGGGGCTACACCTTC. Its translation is CATEKDGGYTF.

The chain joins TRBV7-9 to TRBJ2-7, with 8 bases matching TRBD2. The V gene's germline CDR1 is SEHNR and CDR2 FQNEAQ (reference sequence). Trimming at V came to 5 bases and at J to 3 bases, leaving 6 bases not matched to a gene. There are 14 residues in the CDR3. The CDR3 nucleotides are TGTGCCAGCAGCCAAGATACTAGCGGCTACGAGCAGTACTTC. Protein product: CASSQDTSGYEQYF.

Worth noting for this clone: This sample includes further DNA sequences coding for the same CDR3. CDR3 loop: CASSLVGDEQYF. CDR3 coding DNA: TGTGCCAGCAGTTTGGTCGGGGACGAGCAGTACTTC. The chain has TRBV27 and TRBJ2-7, with TRBD2 as a possible D gene (5 bases). V lost 3 bases and J 5 bases, leaving 8 bases between the germline ends. Germline CDR1 reads MNHEY; CDR2 reads SMNVEV (reference sequence). The CDR3 has 12 residues.